The T cell receptor (beta chain) described here comes from a study of T cells in narcolepsy. Overall study context: Healthy controls were enrolled alongside patients with narcolepsy type 1 or type 2. General study points: In some patient and control memory CD4+ samples, autoreactive clones were absent. Autoreactive clonotypes reportedly recurred in blood of same and different patients, not controls. Comparing one patient's CSF and blood CD4+ clonotypes highlighted HCRT- and TRIB2-specific autoreactive clonotypes.

The V gene's germline CDR1 is SGHAT and CDR2 FQNNGV. The CDR3 consists of 17 residues. As for this clone: Its cognate antigen is unknown.

Assay used: immunoSEQ multiplex PCR; TCRdb lists only in-frame clones, some missing. The table includes tens of thousands of clones, about four fifths detected once. This sequence was found in a human donor with narcolepsy. The source material was CD45RA- memory CD4+ T cells from PBMCs. The chain uses TRBV11-2 and TRBJ2-5, with D perhaps TRBD2 (5 bases). Near its end, the DNA agrees better with TRBJ2-7, so the J call may be wrong. CDR3 region: CASSLSQLIGVAYEQYF. The DNA of the CDR3 is TGTGCCAGCAGCTTAAGTCAGCTAATCGGGGTCGCCTACGAGCAGTACTTC.